This T cell receptor (beta chain) was sequenced in a study of regulatory T cells in long-lasting Graves disease. General study points: Favored gene segments in persistent disease were TRBV28, TRBJ1-2 and TRBJ2-5. Limited samples may have lowered accuracy.

This clonotype occurred many times. Its antigen is unidentified. Regarding time point: persistent/refractory GD, antithyroid drugs over 5 years with positive TRAb. Construction of the TCR library relied on RNA isolated from PBMCs. The CDR3 is 15 residues long. Germline loops: CDR1 SNHLY, CDR2 FYNNEI. Trimming stripped 6 bases from V and 0 bases from J, with 11 bases between. Building the TCR beta libraries relied on iRepertoire HTBI primers, and CDR3 regions underwent Arm-PCR. MiXCR, applied by TCRdb to the multiplex PCR reads, yields one record per CDR3 protein. This sample yields a few hundred thousand distinct CDR3 sequences, of which about a quarter are seen a single time; roughly 26% belongs to the top ten.

The sample in question was peripheral blood mononuclear cells (PBMCs), obtained when the disease was refractory, from a patient treated with antithyroid drugs. The chain has TRBV2 and TRBJ2-2; D unclear. The clonotype originates from a female donor with Graves disease. The CDR3: CASSYEQTNTGELFF. The CDR3 nucleotides read TGTGCCAGCAGCTACGAGCAGACGAACACCGGGGAGCTGTTTTTT.